A selection of T cell receptor beta chains follows, all from one sample in a study of cytomegalovirus exposure and HLA in healthy donors. Assay used: immunoSEQ multiplex PCR; TCRdb lists only in-frame clones, some missing. The table has 150,000 to 200,000 clones, 60% to 75% seen once. Material: PBMCs. All receptors derive from a woman aged 45-65 years in good health and CMV-seropositive. The CDR3 runs from the conserved cysteine through the conserved F or W. The D gene is left open where the match is weak. Not all rows give a size; the values are once, few, many and, for expanded clones, a class.

-,TRBJ1-6,TRBV5-4,-,CASSLTVSSYNSPLHF,TGTGCCAGCAGCTTGACCGTGAGCTCCTATAATTCACCCCTCCACTTT
-,TRBJ1-6,TRBV4-2,-,CASSQGSRGRSPLHF,TGTGCCAGCAGCCAAGGAAGCAGGGGCCGATCACCCCTCCACTTT
TRBD2,TRBJ2-5,TRBV7-9,-,CASSSNRLAGAGETQYF,TGTGCCAGCAGCTCAAATCGACTAGCGGGGGCCGGGGAGACCCAGTACTTC
TRBD1,TRBJ2-7,TRBV7-9,-,CASRTGQGVDEQYF,TGTGCCAGCAGAACCGGACAGGGAGTCGACGAGCAGTACTTC
-,TRBJ2-1,TRBV19,-,CASSSGGMYHEQFF,TGTGCCAGTAGTTCAGGGGGGATGTACCATGAGCAGTTCTTC
TRBD2,TRBJ2-1,TRBV29-1,-,CSAQTSGGAYEQFF,TGCAGCGCTCAGACTAGCGGGGGGGCCTATGAGCAGTTCTTC
TRBD1,TRBJ1-5,TRBV18,once,CASSSDRGGNQPQHF,TGTGCCAGCTCATCAGACAGGGGTGGGAATCAGCCCCAGCATTTT
-,TRBJ1-3,TRBV5-1,-,CASSYETFSGNTIYF,TGCGCCAGCAGCTACGAGACTTTTTCTGGAAACACCATATATTTT
-,TRBJ1-2,TRBV13,once,CASSLGHAARYGYTF,TGTGCCAGCAGCTTAGGCCACGCGGCTCGCTATGGCTACACCTTC
-,TRBJ1-3,TRBV6-5,-,CASSYDPRGRGNTIYF,TGTGCCAGCAGTTACGACCCGCGGGGACGGGGAAACACCATATATTTT
-,TRBJ2-2,TRBV13,few,CASSLDRGMDTGELFF,TGTGCCAGCAGCTTAGATCGGGGGATGGACACCGGGGAGCTGTTTTTT
TRBD2,TRBJ2-1,TRBV9,-,CASSALPGAGGSYNEQFF,TGTGCCAGCAGCGCTCTCCCTGGGGCGGGGGGCTCCTACAATGAGCAGTTCTTC
TRBD2,TRBJ2-3,TRBV9,-,CASSAGTSGGAGDTQYF,TGTGCCAGCAGCGCCGGGACTAGCGGGGGGGCCGGCGATACGCAGTATTTT
TRBD1,TRBJ1-1,TRBV6-1,-,CASSDGRQGIADAFF,TGTGCCAGCAGTGACGGCCGACAGGGCATTGCTGACGCTTTCTTT
TRBD2,TRBJ2-1,TRBV9,-,CASSVRGLAGGDEQFF,TGTGCCAGCAGCGTCCGTGGACTAGCGGGGGGGGATGAGCAGTTCTTC
TRBD2,TRBJ2-7,TRBV19,-,CASSPGLAGDAYEQYF,TGTGCCAGTAGTCCCGGACTAGCGGGGGACGCCTACGAGCAGTACTTC
-,TRBJ1-1,TRBV6-6,-,CASSYDEGLNTEAFF,TGTGCCAGCAGTTACGATGAGGGATTGAACACTGAAGCTTTCTTT
-,TRBJ1-1,TRBV30,-,CAWSAGTSQARAFF,TGTGCCTGGAGTGCTGGGACATCCCAGGCACGCGCTTTCTTT
-,TRBJ2-5,TRBV9,few,CASSATGGLGETQYF,TGTGCCAGCAGCGCCACGGGGGGCCTGGGGGAGACCCAGTACTTC
TRBD1,TRBJ1-1,TRBV6-5,few,CASSRGQGATEAFF,TGTGCCAGCAGTCGTGGACAGGGGGCGACTGAAGCTTTCTTT
TRBD1,TRBJ2-7,TRBV28,-,CASRGTGYEQYF,TGTGCCAGCAGGGGGACAGGGTACGAGCAGTACTTC
-,TRBJ1-1,TRBV5-1,-,CASSSRTTNTEAFF,TGCGCCAGCAGCTCGCGGACAACGAACACTGAAGCTTTCTTT
-,TRBJ2-7,TRBV25-1,-,CASSDSPGEQYF,TGTGCCAGCAGTGACTCCCCGGGGGAGCAGTACTTC
TRBD2,TRBJ2-1,TRBV7-2,-,CASSSTSGAYNEQFF,TGTGCCAGCAGCTCGACTAGCGGAGCCTACAATGAGCAGTTCTTC
-,TRBJ2-1,TRBV12-5,-,CASGFDGSEQFF,TGTGCTAGTGGTTTTGATGGGAGTGAGCAGTTCTTC
-,TRBJ1-3,TRBV25-1,-,CASSGGQHSGNTIYF,TGTGCCAGCAGTGGGGGACAACACTCTGGAAACACCATATATTTT
-,TRBJ1-2,TRBV7-9,-,CASSPTGLYGYTF,TGTGCCAGCAGCCCCACGGGGTTATATGGCTACACCTTC
-,TRBJ1-4,TRBV30,-,CASGDGIATNEKLFF,TGTGCCAGTGGAGACGGAATAGCAACTAATGAAAAACTGTTTTTT
-,TRBJ1-2,TRBV2,-,CASTFTETNYGYPF,TGTGCCAGTACCTTTACAGAGACTAACTATGGCTACCCCTTC
TRBD2,TRBJ2-5,TRBV7-3,few,CASSLIASGGFGETQYF,TGTGCCAGCAGCTTAATTGCTAGCGGGGGGTTTGGGGAGACCCAGTACTTC
-,TRBJ1-3,TRBV5-5,-,CASSLTGTGNTIYF,TGTGCCAGCAGCTTGACAGGAACTGGAAACACCATATATTTT
TRBD1,TRBJ1-6,TRBV19,-,CATRTGGFGDSPLHF,TGTGCCACAAGGACAGGGGGATTCGGGGATTCACCCCTCCACTTT
-,TRBJ1-1,TRBV7-9,-,CASSFGQMNTEAFF,TGTGCCAGCAGCTTTGGACAGATGAACACTGAAGCTTTCTTT
-,TRBJ1-1,TRBV5-1,-,CASSLGTLGRVNTEAFF,TGCGCCAGCAGCCTTGGGACCCTCGGGAGGGTGAACACTGAAGCTTTCTTT
-,TRBJ2-5,TRBV5-8,-,CASSQGTYQETQYF,TGTGCCAGCAGCCAGGGGACGTACCAAGAGACCCAGTACTTC
-,TRBJ2-1,TRBV29-1,-,CSVEIPSSYNEQFF,TGCAGCGTTGAAATTCCGAGCTCCTACAATGAGCAGTTCTTC
-,TRBJ1-2,TRBV5-4,-,CASSLERREGYTF,TGTGCCAGCAGCTTGGAGAGGCGAGAGGGCTACACCTTC
TRBD2,TRBJ2-1,TRBV27,-,CASSWRASGGAFEQFF,TGTGCCAGCAGCTGGCGAGCTAGCGGGGGGGCCTTTGAGCAGTTCTTC
TRBD1,TRBJ2-7,TRBV6-1,-,CASSEARNRGGGEQYF,TGTGCCAGCAGTGAAGCGCGGAACAGGGGTGGGGGAGAGCAGTACTTC
-,TRBJ2-7,TRBV7-8,-,CASSLGGYSYEQYF,TGTGCCAGCAGCTTAGGAGGGTATTCCTACGAGCAGTACTTC
-,TRBJ1-4,TRBV6-6,once,CASRTGTNMREKLFF,TGTGCCAGCAGAACAGGGACTAATATGAGGGAAAAACTGTTTTTT
-,TRBJ2-1,TRBV27,once,CASSKASAYNEQFF,TGTGCCAGCAGTAAAGCGAGCGCCTACAATGAGCAGTTCTTC
-,TRBJ2-1,TRBV6-5,-,CASGGGRGYNEQFF,TGTGCCAGCGGGGGGGGGCGGGGGTACAATGAGCAGTTCTTC
TRBD1,TRBJ1-2,TRBV7-9,-,CASSRPQGVAGGYTF,TGTGCCAGCAGCCGACCTCAGGGGGTCGCGGGAGGCTACACCTTC
-,TRBJ2-5,TRBV5-6,-,CASSLWTPETQYF,TGTGCCAGCAGCTTGTGGACTCCGGAGACCCAGTACTTC
TRBD2,TRBJ2-2,TRBV4-1,-,CASSQVGTITGELFF,TGCGCCAGCAGCCAAGTGGGGACTATCACCGGGGAGCTGTTTTTT
-,TRBJ1-5,TRBV6-1,-,CASIQQPQHF,TGTGCCAGCATTCAGCAGCCCCAGCATTTT
TRBD1,TRBJ1-1,TRBV2,-,CASTGQGTEAFF,TGTGCCAGCACCGGACAGGGCACTGAAGCTTTCTTT
TRBD1,TRBJ2-2,TRBV6-1,once,CASRARGRTGELFF,TGTGCCAGCAGGGCGAGGGGGCGAACCGGGGAGCTGTTTTTT
TRBD2,TRBJ2-5,TRBV5-1,few,CASSLSDRGGRETQYF,TGCGCCAGCAGCTTGTCGGACCGGGGGGGCCGGGAGACCCAGTACTTC
TRBD1,TRBJ2-7,TRBV6-1,-,CASSVQQGISYEQYF,TGTGCCAGCAGTGTACAACAGGGGATCTCCTACGAGCAGTACTTC
-,TRBJ1-1,TRBV5-4,-,CASSSGRGEVTEAFF,TGTGCCAGCAGCTCGGGGCGAGGGGAGGTCACTGAAGCTTTCTTT
-,TRBJ1-1,TRBV10-2,-,CASSDNSNTEAFF,TGCGCCAGCAGTGATAACAGTAACACTGAAGCTTTCTTT
TRBD1,TRBJ2-7,TRBV5-1,few,CASSLGGTGGYEQYF,TGCGCCAGCAGCTTGGGGGGGACAGGGGGCTACGAGCAGTACTTC
TRBD1,TRBJ1-5,TRBV18,once,CASSPEGTGVRYQPQHF,TGTGCCAGCTCACCGGAAGGGACAGGGGTACGGTATCAGCCCCAGCATTTT
-,TRBJ2-3,TRBV21-1,-,CASSKGGGSSTDTQYF,TGTGCCAGCAGCAAGGGCGGGGGGTCTAGCACAGATACGCAGTATTTT
TRBD2,TRBJ2-7,TRBV28,-,CASSGTSGSYEQYF,TGTGCCAGCAGCGGGACTAGCGGCTCCTACGAGCAGTACTTC
-,TRBJ2-7,TRBV19,-,CASSIRRGPYEQYF,TGTGCCAGTAGTATCCGCAGGGGACCCTACGAGCAGTACTTC
TRBD1,TRBJ2-7,TRBV2,-,CASSSGQGASEQYF,TGTGCCAGCAGTTCGGGACAGGGGGCCTCCGAGCAGTACTTC
TRBD1,TRBJ1-2,TRBV9,-,CASSAGTGSYGYTF,TGTGCCAGCAGCGCGGGGACAGGGAGCTATGGCTACACCTTC